Included here is one T cell receptor (beta chain) sequence, with context. Antigen unknown. The ends were cut back, 3 bases at V and 3 bases at J, with 16 bases in the middle. Germline assignment: CDR1 SGHRS and CDR2 YFSETQ. The CDR3 totals 15 residues. Libraries were prepared by immunoSEQ multiplex PCR; TCRdb keeps only in-frame clonotypes and omits some of them. This table has 120,000 or so clones, 88% appearing once. The sample belongs to a study of radiation and T cells in renal cell carcinoma. Study-level results: From baseline, blood top tumor clonotypes peaked at 2 weeks post-radiation.

Time point: blood 2 weeks post-SBRT. Treatment noted: 15 Gy SBRT to primary tumor, nephrectomy 4 weeks later. The input for sequencing was blood, taken from a patient whose treatment included radiotherapy and nephrectomy. V and J are TRBV5-1 and TRBJ2-7, with D perhaps assigned TRBD1 or TRBD2 (5 bases each). This sequence was found in a woman in her 70s with renal cell carcinoma. The CDR3 DNA follows: TGCGCCAGCAGCTCCCCGGGGCCAGGGTTCTACGAGCAGTACTTC. The encoded protein is CASSSPGPGFYEQYF.